One sample yielded the 31 T cell receptor beta chains listed below, sequenced in a study of CD4+ T cells in melanoma. Clones were read by immunoSEQ multiplex PCR, and TCRdb kept only the in-frame ones, dropping some. Among roughly 10,000 clones listed, roughly two thirds were seen once. Sequencing was performed on cells from a culture (not recorded whether cultured in vitro). The source is a human donor with melanoma.

The gene calls are TRBV5-5 and TRBJ1-1, with TRBD1 matching 8 bases. V was pared by 0 bases and J by 7 bases, with 5 bases of the junction left unmatched. The CDR3 runs 14 residues. In germline, CDR1 is SGHKS, CDR2 YYEKEE (reference sequence). CDR3 DNA sequence: TGTGCCAGCAGCTTGGTAGGACAGGGTTTTGAAGCTTTCTTT. This encodes CASSLVGQGFEAFF.

This clone appeared a few times. The chain employs TRBV2 and TRBJ1-5; TRBD1 is a possible D gene (5 bases). Germline CDR1 reads SNHLY; CDR2 reads FYNNEI. CDR3 size: 14 residues. V gave up 5 bases and J gave up 7 bases, with 15 bases separating them. CDR3 protein: CASSRSGWMQPQHF. CDR3 DNA: TGTGCCAGCAGTCGTTCAGGGTGGATGCAGCCCCAGCATTTT.

The J gene is TRBJ1-2, the V gene TRBV5-1; 8 positions match TRBD1. CDR3 length: 15 residues. The germline CDR1 and CDR2 sequences are SGHRS and YFSETQ. With V trimmed by 0 bases and J by 6 bases, 7 bases remained unmatched. CDR3 loop: CASSLGTGLSDGYTF. CDR3 in DNA: TGCGCCAGCAGCTTGGGGACAGGGTTGAGTGATGGCTACACCTTC.

The chain joins TRBV4-1 to TRBJ2-7; D not resolved. The length of the CDR3 is 15 residues. V was clipped by 2 bases and J by 5 bases, with 16 bases between them. Per germline, CDR1 MGHRA and CDR2 YSYEKL. The CDR3 loop reads CASSQWWSPIDEQYF. DNA of the CDR3: TGCGCCAGCAGCCAATGGTGGTCCCCGATTGACGAGCAGTACTTC.

V gene TRBV6-5 combines with J gene TRBJ2-3, with 8 bases aligning to TRBD1. V was clipped by 2 bases and J by 7 bases; unmatched bases: 11. Germline V gives CDR1 MNHEY, CDR2 SVGAGI. The CDR3 sequence is 16 residues long. CDR3: CASSYDTPGQAHTQYF. CDR3 coding DNA: TGTGCCAGCAGTTACGATACACCGGGACAGGCTCATACGCAGTATTTT.

The rearrangement links TRBV5-1 to TRBJ2-3, with D possibly called TRBD1 or TRBD2 (6 bases each). This CDR3 is 16 amino acids long. Germline values: CDR1 SGHRS, CDR2 YFSETQ. Trimming removed 4 bases at V and 0 bases at J, with 15 bases between. DNA of the CDR3: TGCGCCAGCAGCCCGAGTACAGGGACTAGCACAGATACGCAGTATTTT. Translation gives CASSPSTGTSTDTQYF.

This clone was observed a handful of times. The V call is TRBV2, the J call TRBJ1-2; D remains unclear. Trimming shortened V by 0 bases and J by 8 bases, and 7 bases separated the two germline ends. Germline loops: CDR1 SNHLY, CDR2 FYNNEI. The CDR3 has 12 residues. CDR3 region: CASSEALRGYTF. CDR3 DNA sequence: TGTGCCAGCAGTGAAGCGCTTCGAGGCTACACCTTC.

The chain joins TRBV6-1 to TRBJ1-3, with D unclear. V lost 3 bases and J 3 bases, leaving 6 bases between the germline ends. CDR1 and CDR2 (germline): MNHNS, SASEGT. The length of the CDR3 is 13 residues. This CDR3 is CASSDSLGNTIYF. CDR3 nucleotide sequence: TGTGCCAGCAGTGACAGCCTTGGAAACACCATATATTTT.

The J gene is TRBJ1-2, the V gene TRBV19, with 9 nucleotides matching TRBD1. Germline-derived CDR1 and CDR2 are LNHDA and SQIVND (reference sequence). The CDR3 length is 15 residues. Trimming cost V 4 bases and J 6 bases; bases outside gene matches: 9. The CDR3, as DNA: TGTGCCAGTAGTAGAGTACAGGGACAGGGCAATGGCTACACCTTC. As protein: CASSRVQGQGNGYTF.

A few counts support this clone. CDR3 loop: CASSSLRGVGEQYF. DNA of the CDR3: TGTGCCAGCAGCTCCTTACGTGGGGTCGGCGAGCAGTACTTC. The genes are TRBV11-2 and TRBJ2-7; D is unclear. CDR1 is SGHAT, CDR2 FQNNGV, per germline. The CDR3 contains 14 residues. The V end lost 4 bases, the J end lost 6 bases, and 16 bases lay between the germline ends.

The CDR3, as DNA: TGTGCCATCAGTGGAACGGGGGGGCTTGACAATGAGCAGTTCTTC. Its protein is CAISGTGGLDNEQFF. V and J are TRBV10-3 and TRBJ2-1, with 8 bases lining up with TRBD2. The CDR3 covers 15 residues. The J segment lost 5 bases and the V segment lost 4 bases, leaving 7 bases of the junction unmatched. Germline values: CDR1 ENHRY, CDR2 SYGVKD.

The rearrangement joins TRBV5-6 to TRBJ1-1; D call uncertain. Germline V gives CDR1 SGHDT, CDR2 YYEEEE. V lost 0 bases to trimming and J lost 3 bases, with 15 bases between them. This CDR3 contains 16 residues. CDR3 nucleotide sequence: TGTGCCAGCAGCTTGGATGGGGTAAGTTGGGACACTGAAGCTTTCTTT. It encodes CASSLDGVSWDTEAFF.

The CDR3 spells CASMGQRSSGNTIYF. CDR3 DNA sequence: TGTGCCAGCATGGGGCAGAGAAGCTCTGGAAACACCATATATTTT. This chain links TRBV11-2 with TRBJ1-3; tentative D call: TRBD1 (5 bases). Trimming removed 7 bases at V and 0 bases at J, with 13 bases between. This CDR3 spans 15 amino acids. Germline lookup yields CDR1 SGHAT and CDR2 FQNNGV.

The chain uses TRBV4-1 and TRBJ1-1; no definite D call. Per germline, CDR1 MGHRA and CDR2 YSYEKL. Trimming pared 1 base from V and 3 bases from J, leaving 15 bases between. This CDR3 is built from 16 residues. The CDR3: CASSQVSRYRDTEAFF. The CDR3 coding sequence is TGCGCCAGCAGCCAAGTTTCTCGGTATAGAGACACTGAAGCTTTCTTT.

This clone was counted a single time. The chain combines TRBV6-5 with TRBJ2-7, with D possibly TRBD1 on 6 matching bases. The CDR3 is 12 residues long. With 10 bases removed from V and 0 bases from J, the gap between germline ends came to 10 bases. Germline CDR1 and CDR2: MNHEY and SVGAGI. CDR3 bases: TGTGCCATCAGGGGCCCCTCCTACGAGCAGTACTTC. Its translation: CAIRGPSYEQYF.

The chain combines TRBV11-2 with TRBJ2-5, with D possibly TRBD1 on 6 matching bases. CDR1 and CDR2 from the germline V gene are SGHAT and FQNNGV. The CDR3 sequence is 14 residues long. V lost 1 base, J lost 5 bases, and 11 bases lay in between. CDR3 sequence reads: CASSLGSGEETQYF. DNA for the CDR3: TGTGCCAGCAGCTTAGGTTCAGGGGAGGAGACCCAGTACTTC.

The genes are TRBV11-2 and TRBJ2-7; 7 positions agree with TRBD1. The CDR3 spans 14 residues. The V gene end was trimmed by 4 bases and the J gene end by 4 bases; junction bases not matched to a gene: 7. Germline CDR1 and CDR2: SGHAT and FQNNGV. CDR3 nucleotide sequence: TGTGCCAGCAGCTCGTACAGGGGAATTTACGAGCAGTACTTC. Residues: CASSSYRGIYEQYF.

The rearrangement links TRBV2 to TRBJ1-3, with D perhaps TRBD1 (6 bases). With 6 bases removed from V and 2 bases from J, the gap between germline ends came to 11 bases. This CDR3 region has 14 residues. The V gene's germline CDR1 is SNHLY and CDR2 FYNNEI. The CDR3 DNA sequence: TGTGCCAGCAGACCACAGGGCCCTGGAAACACCATATATTTT. Residues: CASRPQGPGNTIYF.

By share, this clone counts as medium-sized. The chain carries TRBV30 and TRBJ1-2; D is ambiguous. The germline V gene has CDR1 GTSNPN and CDR2 SVGIG (reference sequence). The V end lost 1 base, the J end lost 7 bases, and 7 bases lay between the germline ends. The CDR3 totals 11 residues. For the CDR3, the DNA is TGTGCCTGGAGTGCTTACAGTGGCTACACCTTC. Amino acid sequence: CAWSAYSGYTF.

The V gene is TRBV6-1, the J gene TRBJ2-7; weak D call: TRBD1 (5 bases). V lost 6 bases and J lost 1, with 13 bases in between. Germline assignment: CDR1 MNHNS and CDR2 SASEGT. The CDR3 extends over 14 amino acids. CDR3 residues: CASRRTQSSYEQYF. The CDR3 coding sequence is TGTGCCAGCAGACGGACACAGAGTTCCTACGAGCAGTACTTC.

The V and J genes are TRBV6-1 and TRBJ2-5; D gene ambiguous. V was pared by 9 bases and J by 2 bases, with 13 bases between. Germline V gives CDR1 MNHNS, CDR2 SASEGT. CDR3 length: 13 residues. The CDR3, as DNA: TGTGCCAGTACAGCCCGTGGGCAAGAGACCCAGTACTTC. It specifies CASTARGQETQYF.

This clone was detected once. V and J are TRBV2 and TRBJ2-7; D is undetermined. Germline CDR1 reads SNHLY; CDR2 reads FYNNEI. Trimming removed 7 bases from V and 6 bases from J, with 16 bases in between. This CDR3 region has 13 residues. DNA for the CDR3: TGTGCCAGCAAACCGGGCGCAAAGGGCGAGCAGTACTTC. This encodes CASKPGAKGEQYF.

In this sample, this clone is medium-sized. The chain joins TRBV10-1 to TRBJ2-5; D is uncertain. Germline CDR1 is WNHNN and CDR2 is SYGVQD (reference sequence). The CDR3 consists of 16 residues. Trimming stripped 1 base from V and 0 bases from J, with 12 bases between. CDR3 amino acids: CASSEFTNSYQETQYF. In DNA form, the CDR3 reads TGCGCCAGCAGTGAGTTTACTAACAGTTACCAAGAGACCCAGTACTTC.

This clone was found a few times. This chain uses TRBV7-9 with TRBJ1-4; D is unclear. With 5 bases removed from V and 3 bases from J, the gap between germline ends came to 13 bases. This CDR3 is 15 amino acids long. CDR1 is SEHNR, CDR2 FQNEAQ, per germline (reference sequence). The CDR3 spells CASSPWMGSNEKLFF. The CDR3 DNA reads as TGTGCCAGCAGCCCCTGGATGGGTTCTAATGAAAAACTGTTTTTT.

The V and J genes are TRBV2 and TRBJ2-3, with 7 nucleotides matching TRBD1. This CDR3 is built from 15 residues. Germline V gene sequence: CDR1 SNHLY, CDR2 FYNNEI. Germline trimming cut 6 bases from V and 2 bases from J; bases unmatched to any gene: 8. CDR3 DNA sequence: TGTGCCAGCAGAACTCCGGGACAGATCACAGATACGCAGTATTTT. This sequence encodes CASRTPGQITDTQYF.

The gene calls are TRBV12-5 and TRBJ1-1; tentative D call: TRBD1 (5 bases). V gave up 0 bases and J gave up 11 bases, with 19 bases separating them. The length of the CDR3 is 15 residues. The V gene's germline CDR1 is LGHNT and CDR2 FRNRAP. CDR3 residues: CASGLVLGAKIKAFF. The CDR3, as DNA: TGTGCTAGTGGTTTGGTACTCGGGGCAAAAATAAAGGCTTTCTTT.

This clone showed up just a few times. This chain links TRBV4-1 with TRBJ1-4; D unclear. Germline-derived CDR1 and CDR2 are MGHRA and YSYEKL. The CDR3 consists of 11 residues. With 5 bases removed from V and 8 bases from J, the gap between germline ends came to 6 bases. The CDR3 DNA is TGCGCCAGCAGCAGAGGGGAAAAACTGTTTTTT. Translating gives CASSRGEKLFF.

The chain uses TRBV5-1 and TRBJ1-2, with 8 positions matching TRBD1. Trimming took 3 bases from V and 8 from J; bases not matched to a gene: 6. This CDR3 region has 13 residues. The V gene's germline CDR1 is SGHRS and CDR2 YFSETQ. CDR3 in DNA: TGCGCCAGCAGCTCGGGACAGGCGGAGGGCTACACCTTC. Its protein product is CASSSGQAEGYTF. Full variable domain (outside the CDR3, taken from reference TRBV5-1 and TRBJ1-2): KAGVTQTPRYLIKTRGQQVTLSCSPISGHRSVSWYQQTPGQGLQFLFEYFSETQRNKGNFPGRFSGRQFSNSRSEMNVSTLELGDSALYLCASSSGQAEGYTFGSGTRLTVV.

This chain links TRBV6-1 with TRBJ2-1, with D possibly being TRBD1 (5 bases). Germline lookup yields CDR1 MNHNS and CDR2 SASEGT. The CDR3 has 15 amino acids. The V end was cut by 7 bases, the J end by 8 bases, with 21 bases between. CDR3 protein: CASTEGAGIRDEQFF. The CDR3 DNA reads as TGTGCCAGCACCGAAGGGGCTGGGATCAGGGATGAGCAGTTCTTC.

The chain is built from TRBV7-8 and TRBJ2-2; perhaps TRBD2 as D (5 bases). Germline CDR1 reads SGHVS; CDR2 reads FQNEAQ. The CDR3 has 15 residues. Trimming pared 2 bases from V and 6 bases from J, leaving 13 bases between. The CDR3 loop reads CASSLIRVGAGELFF. DNA for the CDR3: TGTGCCAGCAGCTTAATACGGGTCGGGGCCGGGGAGCTGTTTTTT.

This rearrangement joins TRBV18 to TRBJ2-7; 9 nucleotides line up with TRBD1. V lost 3 bases, J lost 5 bases, and 5 bases stayed unmatched. This CDR3 is 14 amino acids long. Germline assignment: CDR1 KGHSH and CDR2 LQKENI. This CDR3 is CASSPLQGAHEQYF. Here the CDR3 DNA reads TGTGCCAGCTCACCGCTACAGGGGGCTCACGAGCAGTACTTC. Variable domain in full (rest from reference TRBV18 and TRBJ2-7): NAGVMQNPRHLVRRRGQEARLRCSPMKGHSHVYWYRQLPEEGLKFMVYLQKENIIDESGMPKERFSAEFPKEGPSILRIQQVVRGDSAAYFCASSPLQGAHEQYFGPGTRLTVT.